Each of the 2 T cell receptor beta chains below was sequenced from the same sample in a study of control samples from healthy donors and cancer patients. TCRdb's table, derived via immunoSEQ multiplex PCR, lists solely in-frame clones and lacks some. Among about 92,000 clones listed, roughly four fifths were seen once. Material: blood. These receptors came from a woman in her sixties or seventies in good health.

V gene TRBV6-5 combines with J gene TRBJ1-2; possible D gene TRBD1, 6 bases. This CDR3 has 16 amino acids. V was cut by 0 bases and J by 4 bases, with 15 bases left in between. Germline V gene data show CDR1 as MNHEY and CDR2 as SVGAGI. CDR3 residues: CASSYSYTGQIYGYTF. CDR3 DNA: TGTGCCAGCAGTTACTCCTATACCGGACAGATCTATGGCTACACCTTC.

This clone was recorded only once. The V call is TRBV7-9, the J call TRBJ2-1; 8 nucleotides align to TRBD2. The CDR3 contains 14 residues. V lost 3 bases, J lost 8 bases, and 6 bases stayed unmatched. Per germline, CDR1 SEHNR and CDR2 FQNEAQ (reference sequence). The CDR3 reads CASSFLVAGYEQFF. In nucleotides, the CDR3 is TGTGCCAGCAGCTTTTTAGTAGCGGGGTATGAGCAGTTCTTC. Full variable domain (missing parts from reference TRBV7-9 and TRBJ2-1): DTGVSQNPRHKITKRGQNVTFRCDPISEHNRLYWYRQTLGQGPEFLTYFQNEAQLEKSRLLSDRFSAERPKGSFSTLEIQRTEQGDSAMYLCASSFLVAGYEQFFGPGTRLTVL.